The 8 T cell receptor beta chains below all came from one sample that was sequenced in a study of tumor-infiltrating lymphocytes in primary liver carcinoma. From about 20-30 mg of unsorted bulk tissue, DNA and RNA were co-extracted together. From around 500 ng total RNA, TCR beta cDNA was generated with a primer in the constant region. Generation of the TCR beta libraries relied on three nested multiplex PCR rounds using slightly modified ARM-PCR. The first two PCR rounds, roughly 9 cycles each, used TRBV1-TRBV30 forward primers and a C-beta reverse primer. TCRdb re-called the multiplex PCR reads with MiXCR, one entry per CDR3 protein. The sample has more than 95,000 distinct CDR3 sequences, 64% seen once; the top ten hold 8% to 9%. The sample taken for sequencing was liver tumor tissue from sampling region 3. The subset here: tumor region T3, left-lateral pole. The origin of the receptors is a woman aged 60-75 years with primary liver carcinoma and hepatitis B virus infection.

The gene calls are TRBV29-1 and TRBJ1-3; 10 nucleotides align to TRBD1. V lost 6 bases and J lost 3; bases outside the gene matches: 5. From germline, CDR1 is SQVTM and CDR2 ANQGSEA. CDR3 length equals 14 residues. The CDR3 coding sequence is TGCAGCGTGGATGGGACAGGGGTTGGAAACACCATATATTTT. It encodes CSVDGTGVGNTIYF.

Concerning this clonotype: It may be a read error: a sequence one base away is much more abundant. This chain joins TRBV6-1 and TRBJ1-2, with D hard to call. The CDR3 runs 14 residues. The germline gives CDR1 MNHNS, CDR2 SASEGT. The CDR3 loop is CVSSEVNMDYGYTF. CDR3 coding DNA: TGTGTCAGCAGTGAAGTAAACATGGACTATGGCTACACCTTC.

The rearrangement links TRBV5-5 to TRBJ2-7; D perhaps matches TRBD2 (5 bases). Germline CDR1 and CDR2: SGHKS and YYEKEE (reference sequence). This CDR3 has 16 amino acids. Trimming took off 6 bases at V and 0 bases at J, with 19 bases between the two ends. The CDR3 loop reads CASILAGSALSYEQYF. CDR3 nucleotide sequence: TGTGCCAGCATCCTAGCAGGTTCAGCGCTCTCCTACGAGCAGTACTTC.

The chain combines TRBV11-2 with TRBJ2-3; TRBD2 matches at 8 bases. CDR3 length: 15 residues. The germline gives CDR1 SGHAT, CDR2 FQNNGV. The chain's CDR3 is CISSSGLAGTDTQYF. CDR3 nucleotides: TGTATCAGCAGCTCAGGACTAGCAGGGACAGATACGCAGTATTTT.

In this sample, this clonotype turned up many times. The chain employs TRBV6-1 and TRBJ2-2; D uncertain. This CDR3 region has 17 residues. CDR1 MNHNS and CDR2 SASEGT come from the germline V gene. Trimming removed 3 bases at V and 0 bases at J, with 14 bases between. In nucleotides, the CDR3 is TGTGCCAGCAGTGAGTTGACTCGTATAACGAACACCGGGGAGCTGTTTTTT. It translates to CASSELTRITNTGELFF.

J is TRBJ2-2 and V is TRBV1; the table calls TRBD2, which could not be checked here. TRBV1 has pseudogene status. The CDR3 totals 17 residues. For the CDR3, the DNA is TGCACCAGCAGCCAAACATTCGTAGTGGGAGATCCGGGGGAGCTGCTTTTT. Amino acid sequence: CTSSQTFVVGDPGELLF.

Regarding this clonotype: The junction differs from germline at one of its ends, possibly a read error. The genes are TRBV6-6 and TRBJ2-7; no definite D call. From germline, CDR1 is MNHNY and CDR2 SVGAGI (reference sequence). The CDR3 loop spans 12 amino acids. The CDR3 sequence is CASSYSGNEPYF. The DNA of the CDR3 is TGTGCCAGCAGTTACTCCGGTAACGAGCCGTACTTC.

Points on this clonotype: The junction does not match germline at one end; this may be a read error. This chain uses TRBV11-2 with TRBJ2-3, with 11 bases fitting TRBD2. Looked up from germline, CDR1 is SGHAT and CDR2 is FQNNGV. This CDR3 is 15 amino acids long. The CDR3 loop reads CTSSPGLAGPDTRYF. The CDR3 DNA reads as TGTACCAGCAGTCCTGGACTAGCGGGCCCAGATACGCGGTATTTT.